The T cell receptor (beta chain) described here comes from a study of CD8 T cells in Susac syndrome. Sequencing targeted TCR beta in blood CD8+ and CD4+ T cells. Healthy donors served as the controls. They were matched for age and sex. TEMRA cells were FACS-enriched, unlike CD8+ and CD4+ T cells, which were negatively isolated. Reverse transcription of 0.5 to 1 ug RNA was performed with random hexamers. The authors amplified TCR beta CDR3 across 54 Vbeta and 13 Jbeta using immunoSEQ multiplex PCR. TCRdb passed the immunoSEQ multiplex PCR reads through MiXCR, listing each CDR3 protein once. The table includes roughly 130,000 distinct CDR3 sequences, nearly 95% detected once. The specimen was CD4+ T cells from PBMCs. The TCR sequence derives from a human donor in good health.

The CDR3: CASVSMGAYSETQYF. The CDR3 DNA follows: TGTGCCAGTGTATCTATGGGGGCTTATTCAGAGACCCAGTACTTC. This chain uses TRBV5-6 with TRBJ2-5; D possibly corresponds to TRBD1 (6 bases). V gave up 8 bases and J gave up 4 bases, with 21 bases separating them. Germline assignment: CDR1 SGHDT and CDR2 YYEEEE. The CDR3 is 15 amino acids.